This section outlines one TCR beta chain sequence together with its context. Its antigen remains unknown. The CDR3 is made up of 13 amino acids. Germline V gene data show CDR1 as SEHNR and CDR2 as FQNEAQ (reference sequence). The V gene lost 4 bases and the J gene lost 3 bases, with 10 bases spanning the gap. This specimen belongs to a study of early T cells in non-severe SARS-CoV-2 infection. About the study: Sequenced material consisted of bulk RNA (from unsorted whole blood), and chains were unpaired.

Individual cDNA molecules were tagged with unique molecular identifiers. Each CDR3 protein is one row after TCRdb ran MiXCR on the 5' RACE reads. The profile shows 75,000 to 100,000 distinct CDR3 sequences, approximately 15% of them singletons. Study-level findings and limits: VDJdb-based annotation leaned toward anti-spike CD8 responses and missed private and CD4 specificities.

The TCR originated in an adult who was a healthcare worker with PCR-confirmed SARS-CoV-2 infection or an uninfected control (not recorded which). The chain uses TRBV7-9 and TRBJ2-7; a possible D gene is TRBD1 (5 bases). Sequenced: whole blood. The DNA of the CDR3 is TGTGCCAGCAGCTCAGGGATCAGCTACGAGCAGTACTTC. Its translation is CASSSGISYEQYF.